The T cell receptor beta chain described here comes from a study of vaccination and CD4 T cells after COVID-19. The CDR3 covers 15 residues. Germline V gene lookup returns CDR1 SNHLY and CDR2 FYNNEI. V lost 7 bases, J lost 4 bases, and 17 bases lay in between. The treatment was: approximately 11-day PBMC culture with coronavirus spike peptide pools or control peptides (ViraFEST assay). The count of this clonotype is one. Its antigen is unknown. With the Oncomine TCR Beta short-read assay, DNA from cultured CD4+ T cells was sequenced. TCRdb reanalysed the PCR reads using MiXCR and keeps one entry per CDR3 protein. Among over 7,000 distinct CDR3 sequences listed, over 50% were seen once.

The clonotype originates from a human donor with COVID-19. Sample: cultured CD4+ T cells from blood, taken after SARS-CoV-2 vaccination. The V call is TRBV2, the J call TRBJ1-5; D perhaps matches TRBD1 (6 bases). The CDR3 spells CASNRGGTINQPQHF. The CDR3 DNA reads as TGTGCCAGCAACAGAGGCGGGACAATAAATCAGCCCCAGCATTTT.